The 9 T cell receptor beta chains below were found in one sample sequenced in a study of blood T cell repertoires in COVID-19. Produced via immunoSEQ multiplex PCR; TCRdb's table is partial and in-frame only. The sample lists approximately 210,000 clones, over 80% seen once, with 5.1% in the top ten. The sample was peripheral blood. Every receptor here comes from a human donor in a cohort sampled during active COVID-19.

The V call is TRBV30, the J call TRBJ2-3; 8 bases line up with TRBD2. The germline V gene has CDR1 GTSNPN and CDR2 SVGIG (reference sequence). Trimming took 0 bases from V and 0 from J; bases not matched to a gene: 2. CDR3 length: 15 amino acids. CDR3 in DNA: TGTGCCTGGAGTGTGATAGCGGGGAGCACAGATACGCAGTATTTT. Its translation is CAWSVIAGSTDTQYF.

V gene TRBV11-2 combines with J gene TRBJ2-7, with TRBD1 matching over 8 bases. Germline CDR1 and CDR2: SGHAT and FQNNGV. Trimming removed 5 bases from V and 0 bases from J; junction bases left unmatched: 12. There are 17 residues in the CDR3. CDR3 sequence reads: CASSPSTGGHNSYEQYF. Here the CDR3 DNA reads TGTGCCAGCAGCCCATCCACAGGGGGGCATAACTCCTACGAGCAGTACTTC.

The V call is TRBV11-2, the J call TRBJ2-4, with no clear D. The CDR3 has 15 residues. Trimming took off 3 bases at V and 5 bases at J, with 14 bases between the two ends. CDR1 is SGHAT and CDR2 is FQNNGV in the germline V gene. In nucleotides, the CDR3 is TGTGCCAGCAGCTTGGTTCGGAGAGGTCAAAACATTCAGTACTTC. Translated: CASSLVRRGQNIQYF.

This clone was counted only a few times. CDR3 loop: CASSPREARGETQYF. The CDR3 nucleotides read TGTGCCAGCAGTCCCCGCGAGGCCAGGGGAGAGACCCAGTACTTC. The chain has TRBV27 and TRBJ2-5, with D possibly TRBD1 on 6 matching bases. The germline V gene encodes CDR1 MNHEY and CDR2 SMNVEV (reference sequence). Trimming removed 5 bases from V and 4 bases from J, with 17 bases in between. This CDR3 comprises 15 residues.

J is TRBJ2-5 and V is TRBV5-4; TRBD1 agrees at 7 bases. Germline V gene data show CDR1 as SGHNT and CDR2 as YYREEE (reference sequence). Trimming cost V 2 bases and J 1 base; bases outside gene matches: 5. This CDR3 contains 15 residues. The CDR3 region is CASSLRAGGQETQYF. Here the CDR3 DNA reads TGTGCCAGCAGCTTACGCGCAGGGGGCCAAGAGACCCAGTACTTC. Full variable domain (outside the CDR3, taken from reference TRBV5-4 and TRBJ2-5): ETGVTQSPTHLIKTRGQQVTLRCSSQSGHNTVSWYQQALGQGPQFIFQYYREEENGRGNFPPRFSGLQFPNYSSELNVNALELDDSALYLCASSLRAGGQETQYFGPGTRLLVL.

This clone was observed a single time. This chain links TRBV27 with TRBJ1-1; D is unclear. Deletions cut 0 bases from V and 0 bases from J, with 17 bases between. The CDR3 extends over 18 amino acids. The germline V gene has CDR1 MNHEY and CDR2 SMNVEV (reference sequence). Written as DNA, the CDR3 is TGTGCCAGCAGTTTATCCCGGTTTAGTTTAATAATGAACACTGAAGCTTTCTTT. The encoded protein is CASSLSRFSLIMNTEAFF.

DNA for the CDR3: TGTGCCAGCAGCTCGGGGGACAGGTCAACTAATGAAAAACTGTTTTTT. It translates to CASSSGDRSTNEKLFF. The chain links TRBV7-6 to TRBJ1-4; TRBD1 matches at 8 bases. CDR3 length: 16 residues. The J segment lost 0 bases and the V segment lost 4 bases, leaving 4 bases of the junction unmatched. Germline CDR1 reads SGHVS; CDR2 reads FNYEAQ.

The V and J genes are TRBV30 and TRBJ2-3; no reliable D call. In germline, CDR1 is GTSNPN, CDR2 SVGIG (reference sequence). V shed 0 bases and J shed 4 bases, with 11 bases lying between them. The CDR3 covers 14 residues. The CDR3 nucleotides are TGTGCCTGGAGTGTATTAGCTCTCGCAGATACGCAGTATTTT. It codes for CAWSVLALADTQYF.

This chain uses TRBV18 with TRBJ2-7; 7 nucleotides agree with TRBD1. This CDR3 spans 16 amino acids. V was pared by 1 base and J by 3 bases, with 9 bases of the junction left unmatched. Germline CDR1 reads KGHSH; CDR2 reads LQKENI. Here the CDR3 reads CASSPRGTVQLYEQYF. CDR3 nucleotides: TGTGCCAGCTCACCACGAGGGACAGTCCAACTCTACGAGCAGTACTTC. The complete variable domain, with remaining parts taken from reference TRBV18 and TRBJ2-7, reads NAGVMQNPRHLVRRRGQEARLRCSPMKGHSHVYWYRQLPEEGLKFMVYLQKENIIDESGMPKERFSAEFPKEGPSILRIQQVVRGDSAAYFCASSPRGTVQLYEQYFGPGTRLTVT.